Listed here are 17 T cell receptor beta chains from one sample, sequenced in a study of neurological immune-mediated disorders. TCRdb re-called the 5' RACE reads with MiXCR, one entry per CDR3 protein. The repertoire includes under 75,000 distinct CDR3 sequences, 3% to 4% of them detected once, and 5.2% sits in the top ten. The specimen was PBMCs. The receptor source for this set is a woman between 50 and 59 years old with multiple sclerosis.

This clonotype has ten or more counts. V is TRBV5-5 and J is TRBJ2-2; 10 nucleotides line up with TRBD2. The CDR3 is made up of 17 amino acids. After removal of 6 bases from V and 4 bases from J, the junction contained 12 bases not matched to a gene. The germline CDR1 and CDR2 sequences are SGHKS and YYEKEE (reference sequence). DNA for the CDR3: TGTGCCAGCAACCCCTCACCGGGACTAGCGTCCACCGGGGAGCTGTTTTTT. Its translation: CASNPSPGLASTGELFF.

This clonotype was seen a few times. A much larger clone differs by one base, so this may be a read error. The chain links TRBV5-6 to TRBJ1-2; the match to TRBD1 covers 7 bases. Germline trimming cut 3 bases from V and 8 bases from J; bases unmatched to any gene: 10. Germline loops: CDR1 SGHDT, CDR2 YYEEEE. The CDR3 has 14 residues. The CDR3 nucleotides are TGTGCCAGCAGCTCGGGAAAGGGGGCGCTGGGCTACACCTTC. Translation: CASSSGKGALGYTF.

The sample holds many counts of this clonotype. The V and J genes are TRBV20-1 and TRBJ2-5; D not certain. V was trimmed by 4 bases and J by 8 bases, leaving 17 bases between them. There are 13 residues in the CDR3. CDR1 and CDR2 from the germline V gene are DFQATT and SNEGSKA (reference sequence). The CDR3 sequence is CSATVSQKRTQYF. As DNA, the CDR3 is TGCAGTGCTACCGTGTCGCAGAAGAGAACCCAGTACTTC.

Ten or more counts support this clonotype. The V and J genes are TRBV18 and TRBJ2-7; 8 bases are a match to TRBD2. V lost 6 bases to trimming and J lost 6 bases; unmatched junction nucleotides: 7. The CDR3 runs to 13 residues. Germline CDR1 KGHSH, CDR2 LQKENI. The CDR3, as DNA: TGTGCCAGCTCCCCGACTAGCGCTGCCGAGCAGTACTTC. Its protein is CASSPTSAAEQYF. The variable domain in full, completed from reference TRBV18 and TRBJ2-7, reads NAGVMQNPRHLVRRRGQEARLRCSPMKGHSHVYWYRQLPEEGLKFMVYLQKENIIDESGMPKERFSAEFPKEGPSILRIQQVVRGDSAAYFCASSPTSAAEQYFGPGTRLTVT.

This clonotype was seen repeatedly, ten times or more. The chain combines TRBV7-2 with TRBJ2-4, with D maybe TRBD1 (5 bases). This CDR3 comprises 15 residues. Germline values: CDR1 SGHTA, CDR2 FQGNSA. V lost 4 bases and J 1 base, leaving 11 bases between the germline ends. The CDR3 sequence is CASSSVGPAKNIQYF. CDR3 in DNA: TGTGCCAGCAGCTCGGTGGGGCCGGCCAAAAACATTCAGTACTTC.

This clonotype was found many times. V is TRBV7-2 and J is TRBJ1-5; D remains unclear. Germline CDR1 SGHTA, CDR2 FQGNSA. Trimming removed 1 base from V and 4 bases from J, with 8 bases in between. This CDR3 has 14 residues. CDR3: CASSLVEWNQPQHF. The CDR3 DNA follows: TGTGCCAGCAGCTTAGTTGAGTGGAATCAGCCCCAGCATTTT. Based on the CDR3 plus reference TRBV7-2 and TRBJ1-5, the full variable domain is GAGVSQSPSNKVTEKGKDVELRCDPISGHTALYWYRQSLGQGLEFLIYFQGNSAPDKSGLPSDRFSAERTGGSVSTLTIQRTQQEDSAVYLCASSLVEWNQPQHFGDGTRLSIL.

This clonotype came up many times. The V gene is TRBV20-1, the J gene TRBJ2-7; TRBD1 matches at 9 bases. With 5 bases clipped from V and 0 bases from J, the junction kept 8 bases outside the gene matches. CDR1 DFQATT and CDR2 SNEGSKA come from the germline V gene (reference sequence). This CDR3 spans 15 amino acids. The DNA for the CDR3 is TGCAGTGCTGTTGACAGGGGGTCGAGCTCCTACGAGCAGTACTTC. It is translated as CSAVDRGSSSYEQYF.

This clonotype was detected many times. This rearrangement joins TRBV9 to TRBJ2-3, with 9 bases identical to TRBD2. This CDR3 is 17 amino acids long. V shed 3 bases, J shed 7 bases, and the junction held 15 bases outside the gene matches. Per germline, CDR1 SGDLS and CDR2 YYNGEE. The CDR3 is CASSARFSGSGENTQYF. The CDR3 DNA reads TGTGCCAGCAGCGCGAGATTTAGCGGGAGTGGGGAGAATACGCAGTATTTT.

This clonotype was detected many times. The V gene is TRBV7-9, the J gene TRBJ2-6; no clear D gene. V lost 3 bases and J 4 bases, leaving 10 bases between the germline ends. CDR1 SEHNR and CDR2 FQNEAQ come from the germline V gene (reference sequence). The CDR3 loop spans 15 amino acids. The CDR3 DNA reads TGTGCCAGCAGCTTCGACTCCAAAGGGGCCAACGTCCTGACTTTC. Encoded protein: CASSFDSKGANVLTF.

This clonotype was picked up many times. The chain has TRBV5-1 and TRBJ2-3; 10 nucleotides align to TRBD1. The V and J ends lost 4 bases and 8 bases, in that order; junction bases with no gene match: 10. Germline assignment: CDR1 SGHRS and CDR2 YFSETQ. CDR3 length: 15 residues. This CDR3 reads CASSSDRGRHVTQYF. In DNA, the CDR3 is TGCGCCAGCAGCAGCGACAGGGGGCGTCACGTTACGCAGTATTTT.

This clonotype was counted many times. This CDR3 is CSVEGAGGGNTDTQYF. The CDR3 nucleotides read TGCAGCGTTGAAGGGGCGGGAGGCGGGAACACAGATACGCAGTATTTT. The V and J genes are TRBV29-1 and TRBJ2-3, with TRBD2 matching 8 bases. The CDR3 is 16 amino acids. V shed 1 base, J shed 2 bases, and the junction held 8 bases outside the gene matches. In germline, CDR1 is SQVTM, CDR2 ANQGSEA.

As regards this clonotype: Since the CDR3 does not end with the conserved phenylalanine or tryptophan, this likely comes from a read error. This chain connects TRBV20-1 to TRBJ2-5, with a tentative D call TRBD1 (6 bases). The CDR3 runs 13 residues. Per the germline V gene, CDR1 is DFQATT and CDR2 is SNEGSKA (reference sequence). In DNA, the CDR3 is TGCTCCCAGGGACACGCCGCCGTAGAGACCCAGTACAAC. Amino acids: CSQGHAAVETQYN.

The table lists this clonotype with many counts. The rearrangement uses TRBV15 and TRBJ1-1; perhaps TRBD1 as D (6 bases). Trimming removed 0 bases from V and 2 bases from J, with 10 bases in between. The CDR3 consists of 15 residues. CDR1 and CDR2 (germline): LNHNV, YYDKDF (reference sequence). The CDR3 region has the DNA TGTGCCACCAGCAGAGAGGGACACTTTAACACTGAAGCTTTCTTT. Translated: CATSREGHFNTEAFF. The full variable domain, completed using reference TRBV15 and TRBJ1-1, is DAMVIQNPRYQVTQFGKPVTLSCSQTLNHNVMYWYQQKSSQAPKLLFHYYDKDFNNEADTPDNFQSRRPNTSFCFLDIRSPGLGDTAMYLCATSREGHFNTEAFFGQGTRLTVV.

On this clonotype: This may be a read error: a much more frequent sequence differs by one nucleotide. The chain combines TRBV6-6 with TRBJ2-1; the D call may be TRBD1 or TRBD2 (5 bases each). Trimming took 10 bases from V and 6 from J, leaving 19 bases between them. Germline V gene sequence: CDR1 MNHNY, CDR2 SVGAGI (reference sequence). The CDR3 sequence is 14 residues long. The CDR3 protein is CANRLAGSINEQFF. CDR3 nucleotides: TGTGCCAACAGGCTCGCGGGTAGCATCAATGAGCAGTTCTTC.

This clonotype was counted many times. The chain links TRBV20-1 to TRBJ2-2; no definite D call. The V and J ends lost 0 bases and 0 bases respectively, with 5 bases between them. CDR1 DFQATT and CDR2 SNEGSKA come from the germline V gene (reference sequence). This CDR3 has 14 residues. CDR3 DNA: TGCAGTGCTAGAGAGGTCGCGAACACCGGGGAGCTGTTTTTT. It translates to CSAREVANTGELFF.

This clonotype has ten or more counts. V usage is TRBV6-2 or TRBV6-3 and J usage is TRBJ1-5; D might be TRBD1 (5 bases). This CDR3 spans 18 amino acids. Germline loops: CDR1 MNHEY, CDR2 SVGEGT. Trimming took off 1 base at V and 7 bases at J, with 23 bases between the two ends. CDR3 sequence: CASSYFSVRSGGRQPQHF. In nucleotides, the CDR3 is TGTGCCAGCAGTTACTTTTCGGTGCGTAGCGGGGGAAGGCAGCCCCAGCATTTT.

This clonotype showed up many times. The chain uses TRBV5-1 and TRBJ1-1; D possibly corresponds to TRBD1 (5 bases). This CDR3 spans 13 amino acids. Germline-derived CDR1 and CDR2 are SGHRS and YFSETQ. V dropped 5 bases and J dropped 2 bases, with 10 bases sitting between them. The CDR3 region is CASRGAVNTEAFF. The CDR3 coding sequence is TGCGCCAGCAGAGGGGCCGTAAACACTGAAGCTTTCTTT.